A selection of T cell receptor beta chains follows, all from one sample in a study of CD4 T cells in relation to SARS-CoV-2 and coronaviruses. Libraries were prepared by immunoSEQ multiplex PCR; TCRdb keeps only in-frame clonotypes and omits some of them. The data show some 19,000 clones, with around 72% seen just once and around 16% held by the top ten. These TCRs' antigens remain unknown. Specimen: CD4+ T cells from PBMCs, cultured in vitro. These receptors originate from a human donor in good health. The CDR3 runs from the conserved cysteine through the conserved F or W. Fields, in order: clone size, V gene, J gene, CDR3 protein. Size is stated for part of the rows, as once, few or many counts, or as a class when the clone is expanded.

.,TRBV5-1,TRBJ2-7,CASSSGESAGEQYF
.,TRBV6-5,TRBJ1-1,CASSWGDGTEAFF
.,TRBV3-1/TRBV3-2,TRBJ1-1,CASSQTGEGTEAFF
.,TRBV18,TRBJ1-1,CASSLEGWAEAFF
once,TRBV6-1,TRBJ1-5,CASSERRVSPQHF
.,TRBV29-1,TRBJ1-1,CSVDYGRGEAFF
few,TRBV12-3/TRBV12-4,TRBJ2-3,CASMRAADTQYF
.,TRBV5-1,TRBJ1-1,CASSLGAVFINTEAFF
.,TRBV6-5,TRBJ2-7,CASAQRGAYEQYF
.,TRBV6-5,TRBJ1-5,CASSRTVSNQPQHF
.,TRBV5-4,TRBJ2-5,CATHPRQGGTETQYF
.,TRBV11-3,TRBJ2-1,CASSSKHEQFF
.,TRBV5-8,TRBJ1-1,CASRPLGGSTEAFF
once,TRBV15,TRBJ1-2,CATSRDGTGSGYGYTF
.,TRBV27,TRBJ2-2,CASSLSRNTGELFF
.,TRBV7-3,TRBJ2-3,CASSPSGGDTQYF
.,TRBV5-3,TRBJ1-5,CARSFHRRGQPQHF
.,TRBV30,TRBJ1-3,CAWSRDSGSGNTIYF
.,TRBV3-1/TRBV3-2,TRBJ2-7,CASSQVMGSSYEQYF
.,TRBV30,TRBJ1-6,CAWSVPGQGTNSPLHF
.,TRBV10-3,TRBJ2-3,CAITGTQGADTQYF
.,TRBV12-3/TRBV12-4,TRBJ1-2,CASSFGQGPSPTF
.,TRBV7-9,TRBJ2-7,CASSLTGVFGEQYF
.,TRBV2,TRBJ2-3,CASSNPWREKGDTQYF
.,TRBV7-3,TRBJ2-1,CASSLYGSSYNEQFF
.,TRBV5-1,TRBJ2-3,CASSLVVGQRWVTQYF
.,TRBV12-3/TRBV12-4,TRBJ1-1,CASSRSGDSEAFF
.,TRBV7-9,TRBJ1-1,CASSPGQGENTEAFF
few,TRBV19,TRBJ1-1,CASSIDRVTLNTEAFF
.,TRBV5-1,TRBJ2-5,CASSLTGSGGQETQYF
once,TRBV30,TRBJ2-5,CAWNGQTNQETQYF
.,TRBV10-3,TRBJ2-5,CAISVGSGGQETQYF